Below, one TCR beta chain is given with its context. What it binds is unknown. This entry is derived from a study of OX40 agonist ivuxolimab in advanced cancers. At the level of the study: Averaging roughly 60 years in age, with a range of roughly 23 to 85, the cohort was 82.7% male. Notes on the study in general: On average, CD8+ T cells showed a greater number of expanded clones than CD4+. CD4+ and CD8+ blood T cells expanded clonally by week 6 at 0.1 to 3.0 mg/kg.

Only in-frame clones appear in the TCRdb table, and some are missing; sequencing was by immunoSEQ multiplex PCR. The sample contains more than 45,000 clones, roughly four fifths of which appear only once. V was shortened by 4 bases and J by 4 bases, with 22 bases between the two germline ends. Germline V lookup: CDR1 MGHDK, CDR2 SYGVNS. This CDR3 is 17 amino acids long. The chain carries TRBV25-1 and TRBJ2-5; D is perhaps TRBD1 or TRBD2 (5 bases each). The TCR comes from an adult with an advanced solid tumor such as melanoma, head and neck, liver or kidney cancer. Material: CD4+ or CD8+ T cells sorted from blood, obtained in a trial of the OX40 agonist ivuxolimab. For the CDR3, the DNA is TGTGCCAGCAGTGTATCACGGGGCGCAGGTGTAGGAGAGACCCAGTACTTC. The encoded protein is CASSVSRGAGVGETQYF.